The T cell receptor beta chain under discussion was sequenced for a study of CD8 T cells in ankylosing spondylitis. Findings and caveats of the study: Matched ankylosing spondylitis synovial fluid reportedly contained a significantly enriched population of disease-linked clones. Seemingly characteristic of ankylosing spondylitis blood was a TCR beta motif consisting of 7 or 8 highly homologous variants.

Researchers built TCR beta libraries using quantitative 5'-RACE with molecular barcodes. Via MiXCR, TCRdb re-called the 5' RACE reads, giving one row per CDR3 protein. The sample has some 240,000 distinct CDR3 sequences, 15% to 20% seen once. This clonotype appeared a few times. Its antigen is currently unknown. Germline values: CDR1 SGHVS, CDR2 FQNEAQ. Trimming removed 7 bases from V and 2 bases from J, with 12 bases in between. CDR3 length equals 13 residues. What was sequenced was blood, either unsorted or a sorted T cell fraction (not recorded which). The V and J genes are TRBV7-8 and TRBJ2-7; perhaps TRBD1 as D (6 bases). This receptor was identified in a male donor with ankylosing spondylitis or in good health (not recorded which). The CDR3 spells CASTDRPTYEQYF. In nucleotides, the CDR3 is TGTGCCAGCACCGACAGGCCTACCTACGAGCAGTACTTC.